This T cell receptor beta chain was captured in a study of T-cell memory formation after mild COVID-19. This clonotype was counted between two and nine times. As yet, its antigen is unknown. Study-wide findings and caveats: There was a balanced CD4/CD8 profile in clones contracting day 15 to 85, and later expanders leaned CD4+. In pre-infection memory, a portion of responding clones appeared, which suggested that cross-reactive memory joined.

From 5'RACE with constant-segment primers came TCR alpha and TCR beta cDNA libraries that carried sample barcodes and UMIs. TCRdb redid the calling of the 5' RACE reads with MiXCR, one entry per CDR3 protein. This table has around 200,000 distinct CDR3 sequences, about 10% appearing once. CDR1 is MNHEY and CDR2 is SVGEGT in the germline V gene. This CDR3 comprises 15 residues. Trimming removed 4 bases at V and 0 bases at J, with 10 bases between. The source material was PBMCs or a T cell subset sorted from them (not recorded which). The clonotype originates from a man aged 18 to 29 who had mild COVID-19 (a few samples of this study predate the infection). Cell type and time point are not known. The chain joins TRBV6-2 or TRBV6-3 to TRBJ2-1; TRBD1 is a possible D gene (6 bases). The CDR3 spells CASSSQGISYNEQFF. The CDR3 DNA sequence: TGTGCCAGCAGTTCACAGGGAATCTCCTACAATGAGCAGTTCTTC.